A selection of T cell receptor beta chains follows, all from one sample in a study of T cell changes during pregnancy in multiple sclerosis. The table came from immunoSEQ multiplex PCR; TCRdb's copy has only in-frame clones and leaves some out. This table has 12,000 or so clones, more than 75% appearing once. The source material was CD8+ T cells from peripheral blood mononuclear cells, sampled after pregnancy. These TCRs come from a female donor in good health, enrolled as a control in a pregnancy study. Both conserved end residues are part of each CDR3. Fields, in order: clone size, D gene, J gene, V gene, CDR3 protein, CDR3 DNA. D genes are given only for firm matches. The size field is filled for only some rows; it gives once, few, many or a size class.

>NA|NA|TRBJ1-1|TRBV27
CASSVSGYTEAFF
TGTGCCAGCAGCGTTAGCGGATACACTGAAGCTTTCTTT
>NA|TRBD1|TRBJ2-3|TRBV9
CASSARDRGSSTDTQYF
TGTGCCAGCAGCGCCCGGGACAGGGGGTCGAGCACAGATACGCAGTATTTT
>NA|TRBD1|TRBJ2-7|TRBV27
CASSLLLGDRLYEQYF
TGTGCCAGCAGTTTATTGCTTGGGGACAGGCTTTACGAGCAGTACTTC
>NA|NA|TRBJ1-2|TRBV4-3
CASSQDIREYGYTF
TGCGCCAGCAGCCAAGATATCCGGGAGTATGGCTACACCTTC
>NA|NA|TRBJ1-6|TRBV4-1
CASSQEPTASNSPLHF
TGCGCCAGCAGCCAAGAGCCGACAGCTTCTAATTCACCCCTCCACTTT
>NA|TRBD2|TRBJ2-3|TRBV11-3
CASKEGGRADTQYF
TGTGCCAGCAAAGAGGGAGGGAGGGCAGATACGCAGTATTTT
>NA|NA|TRBJ2-3|TRBV18
CASSPPGRPSTDTQYF
TGTGCCAGCTCACCACCGGGGCGCCCTAGCACAGATACGCAGTATTTT
>NA|TRBD1|TRBJ2-7|TRBV29-1
CSVAPGGLEQYF
TGCAGCGTTGCCCCAGGGGGCCTCGAGCAGTACTTC
>NA|NA|TRBJ1-5|TRBV12-1
CASSHGQGGQPQHF
TGTGCCAGCAGCCATGGACAGGGTGGCCAGCCCCAGCATTTT
>NA|TRBD2|TRBJ2-3|TRBV9
CASSPRDYSTDTQYF
TGTGCCAGCAGCCCACGGGACTACTCAACAGATACGCAGTATTTT
>NA|TRBD1|TRBJ2-5|TRBV7-9
CASSLRQGVGETQYF
TGTGCCAGCAGCTTACGACAGGGGGTGGGGGAGACCCAGTACTTC
>NA|TRBD2|TRBJ2-7|TRBV6-5
CASSYSSGASGEQYF
TGTGCCAGCAGTTACTCCAGCGGGGCCTCCGGGGAGCAGTACTTC
>NA|TRBD1|TRBJ2-1|TRBV27
CASRSTGLSVNEQFF
TGTGCCAGCAGGTCGACAGGGCTATCCGTAAATGAGCAGTTCTTC
>NA|TRBD1|TRBJ1-3|TRBV6-6
CASSYDQGALGNTIYF
TGTGCCAGCAGTTATGATCAGGGGGCGCTTGGAAACACCATATATTTT
>once|NA|TRBJ1-5|TRBV7-9
CASSLRGGQPQHF
TGTGCCAGCAGCTTGCGGGGTGGACAGCCCCAGCATTTT
>medium-sized|NA|TRBJ1-4|TRBV28
CASSRAMTSEKLFF
TGTGCCAGCAGCAGGGCTATGACAAGTGAAAAACTGTTTTTT
>NA|NA|TRBJ1-3|TRBV9
CASSVDHGNTIYF
TGTGCCAGCAGCGTAGATCATGGAAACACCATATATTTT
>NA|NA|TRBJ2-7|TRBV19
CASSITRSSYEQYF
TGTGCCAGTAGTATCACGAGGAGCTCCTACGAGCAGTACTTC
>NA|NA|TRBJ1-2|TRBV28
CASSLGDGYTF
TGTGCCAGCAGTTTAGGAGATGGCTACACCTTC
>medium-sized|TRBD2|TRBJ2-3|TRBV6-1
CASSALAGGPDTQYF
TGTGCCAGCAGTGCCCTAGCGGGAGGGCCAGATACGCAGTATTTT
>NA|TRBD1|TRBJ2-6|TRBV7-6
CASSLRVWVPGTGVSGANVLTF
TGTGCCAGCAGCTTAAGGGTCTGGGTCCCCGGGACAGGGGTTTCTGGGGCCAACGTCCTGACTTTC
>NA|NA|TRBJ2-1|TRBV2
CASSELAVFWFF
TGTGCCAGCAGTGAATTGGCCGTTTTCTGGTTCTTC
>NA|NA|TRBJ2-7|TRBV7-9
CASSFAAHPPYEQYF
TGTGCCAGCAGCTTTGCGGCGCATCCTCCCTACGAGCAGTACTTC
>NA|TRBD1|TRBJ2-7|TRBV7-3
CASSLMGQGNHEQYF
TGTGCCAGCAGCTTAATGGGACAGGGGAACCACGAGCAGTACTTC
>NA|NA|TRBJ2-3|TRBV5-6
CASSLGSRGREDTQYF
TGTGCCAGCAGCTTGGGGAGCCGGGGGAGAGAAGATACGCAGTATTTT
>NA|NA|TRBJ1-2|TRBV4-1
CASSHVFRGRAPGYTF
TGCGCCAGCAGCCATGTTTTCCGCGGCAGGGCCCCTGGCTACACCTTC
>NA|TRBD1|TRBJ2-4|TRBV4-3
CASSHPRTGKAKNIQYF
TGCGCCAGCAGCCACCCGAGGACAGGTAAAGCCAAAAACATTCAGTACTTC
>NA|NA|TRBJ1-5|TRBV6-5
CASSYEAWNQPQHF
TGTGCCAGCAGTTACGAAGCGTGGAATCAGCCCCAGCATTTT
>NA|TRBD1|TRBJ2-7|TRBV11-2
CASSDRWDRGLMAYEQYF
TGTGCCAGCAGCGATCGTTGGGACAGGGGGCTCATGGCCTACGAGCAGTACTTC
>NA|NA|TRBJ1-2|TRBV4-3
CASSQFRTLSVYGYTF
TGCGCCAGCAGCCAATTCCGGACACTTTCGGTCTATGGCTACACCTTC
>NA|TRBD1|TRBJ2-3|TRBV6-4
CASSDSTGGHTDTQYF
TGTGCCAGCAGTGACTCTACAGGGGGCCACACAGATACGCAGTATTTT
>few|NA|TRBJ1-5|TRBV7-9
CASSFGGFSNQPQHF
TGTGCCAGCAGCTTTGGCGGATTTAGCAATCAGCCCCAGCATTTT
>NA|NA|TRBJ2-5|TRBV5-4
CASSSRDQGETQYF
TGTGCCAGCAGCTCCCGGGACCAGGGGGAGACCCAGTACTTC
>NA|TRBD2|TRBJ2-7|TRBV11-2
CASSLGSGGVHSYEQYF
TGTGCCAGCAGCTTAGGTAGCGGGGGTGTCCATTCCTACGAGCAGTACTTC
>NA|TRBD2|TRBJ2-1|TRBV6-5
CASSYWTSGRNEQFF
TGTGCCAGCAGTTACTGGACTAGCGGGAGAAATGAGCAGTTCTTC
>NA|TRBD2|TRBJ2-1|TRBV27
CASRTGTSAYNEQFF
TGTGCCAGCAGAACCGGGACTAGCGCATACAATGAGCAGTTCTTC
>NA|NA|TRBJ1-1|TRBV11-2
CASSLWPNTEAFF
TGTGCCAGCAGCTTGTGGCCGAACACTGAAGCTTTCTTT
>NA|NA|TRBJ2-5|TRBV5-1
CASSLPSPRSAAMQTQYF
TGCGCCAGCAGCTTGCCCTCGCCAAGAAGCGCGGCCATGCAGACCCAGTACTTC
>NA|TRBD2|TRBJ2-7|TRBV27
CASSSGTSAYEQYF
TGTGCCAGCAGTTCTGGGACTAGCGCCTACGAGCAGTACTTC
>NA|TRBD1|TRBJ2-5|TRBV25-1
CASHAGGAETQYF
TGTGCCAGCCATGCAGGGGGCGCAGAGACCCAGTACTTC
>few|NA|TRBJ1-1|TRBV28
CASSTSSGGAEAFF
TGTGCCAGCAGTACCTCATCGGGGGGCGCTGAAGCTTTCTTT
>NA|TRBD1|TRBJ1-5|TRBV7-9
CASSFSTGGQPQHF
TGTGCCAGCAGCTTTTCTACAGGGGGGCAGCCCCAGCATTTT
>NA|TRBD2|TRBJ2-1|TRBV29-1
CSVHPFITLGFLAVGTSDNEQFF
TGCAGCGTTCATCCCTTCATTACCCTCGGTTTCCTGGCGGTCGGGACTAGCGACAATGAGCAGTTCTTC
>NA|TRBD1|TRBJ1-2|TRBV6-5
CASRQGPNGYTF
TGTGCCAGCAGACAGGGGCCGAATGGCTACACCTTC
>NA|NA|TRBJ2-5|TRBV6-1
CASRLSRQPQETQYF
TGTGCCAGCAGGTTGAGCCGACAGCCCCAAGAGACCCAGTACTTC
>NA|TRBD2|TRBJ2-7|TRBV4-2
CASSPGLAGSPSYEQYF
TGTGCCAGCAGCCCGGGACTAGCGGGGAGCCCTTCCTACGAGCAGTACTTC
>few|NA|TRBJ2-1|TRBV30
CAWSAGYNEQFF
TGTGCCTGGAGTGCCGGGTACAATGAGCAGTTCTTC
>NA|TRBD1|TRBJ1-1|TRBV4-3
CASSLGQGTWINTEAFF
TGCGCCAGCAGCTTAGGACAGGGGACCTGGATAAACACTGAAGCTTTCTTT
>NA|NA|TRBJ2-3|TRBV2
CASSERMGRPERTDTQYF
TGTGCCAGCAGTGAAAGAATGGGCCGGCCGGAACGCACAGATACGCAGTATTTT
>NA|NA|TRBJ2-7|TRBV29-1
CSVGGGVLDEQYF
TGCAGCGTTGGGGGGGGCGTCCTGGACGAGCAGTACTTC
>NA|TRBD2|TRBJ2-1|TRBV11-2
CASSLRRGGRHEQFF
TGTGCCAGCAGCTTACGGCGGGGGGGCAGGCATGAGCAGTTCTTC
>NA|TRBD2|TRBJ2-1|TRBV11-2
CASSLDSLAGGPWNEQFF
TGTGCCAGCAGCTTAGATAGTCTAGCGGGGGGGCCATGGAATGAGCAGTTCTTC
>NA|TRBD2|TRBJ2-1|TRBV10-3
CAISDGGLYNEQFF
TGTGCCATCAGTGATGGGGGACTATACAATGAGCAGTTCTTC
>NA|TRBD1|TRBJ2-7|TRBV4-1
CASSQYAGGRDEQYF
TGCGCCAGCAGCCAGTATGCAGGGGGCCGCGACGAGCAGTACTTC
>NA|NA|TRBJ2-2|TRBV4-1
CASSQVPGVLGASWTGELFF
TGCGCCAGCAGCCAAGTTCCCGGGGTCTTAGGAGCCTCGTGGACCGGGGAGCTGTTTTTT